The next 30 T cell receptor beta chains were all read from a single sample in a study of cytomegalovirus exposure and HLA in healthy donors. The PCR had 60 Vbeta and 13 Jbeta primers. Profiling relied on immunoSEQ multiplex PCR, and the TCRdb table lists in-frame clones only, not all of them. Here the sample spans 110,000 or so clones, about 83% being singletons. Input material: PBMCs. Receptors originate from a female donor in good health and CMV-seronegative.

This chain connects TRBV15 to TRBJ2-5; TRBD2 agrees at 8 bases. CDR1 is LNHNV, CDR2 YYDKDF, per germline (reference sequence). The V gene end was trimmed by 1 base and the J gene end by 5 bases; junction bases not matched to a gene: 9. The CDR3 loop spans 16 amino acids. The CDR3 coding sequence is TGTGCCACCAGCAGAGGGGTCGGGGGGGTCGAGGAGACCCAGTACTTC. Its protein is CATSRGVGGVEETQYF.

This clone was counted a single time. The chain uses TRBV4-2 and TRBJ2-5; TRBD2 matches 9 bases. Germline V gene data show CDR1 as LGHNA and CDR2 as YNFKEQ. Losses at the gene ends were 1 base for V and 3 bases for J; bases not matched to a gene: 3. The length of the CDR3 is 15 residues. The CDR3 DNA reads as TGTGCCAGCAGCCAAGTCCAGCGGGGGGAAGAGACCCAGTACTTC. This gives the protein CASSQVQRGEETQYF.

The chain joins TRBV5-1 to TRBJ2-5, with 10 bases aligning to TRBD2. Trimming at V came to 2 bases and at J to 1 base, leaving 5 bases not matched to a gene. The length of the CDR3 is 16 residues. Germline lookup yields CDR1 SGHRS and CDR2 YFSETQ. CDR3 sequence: CASSFSSGGLQETQYF. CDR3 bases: TGCGCCAGCAGCTTCTCTAGCGGGGGTCTCCAAGAGACCCAGTACTTC. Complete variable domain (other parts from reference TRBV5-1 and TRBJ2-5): KAGVTQTPRYLIKTRGQQVTLSCSPISGHRSVSWYQQTPGQGLQFLFEYFSETQRNKGNFPGRFSGRQFSNSRSEMNVSTLELGDSALYLCASSFSSGGLQETQYFGPGTRLLVL.

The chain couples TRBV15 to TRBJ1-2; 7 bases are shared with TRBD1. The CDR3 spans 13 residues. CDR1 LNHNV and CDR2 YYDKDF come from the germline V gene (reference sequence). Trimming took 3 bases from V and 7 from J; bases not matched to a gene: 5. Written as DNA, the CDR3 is TGTGCCACCAGCAGGCAGGGGGGAAGTGGCTACACCTTC. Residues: CATSRQGGSGYTF.

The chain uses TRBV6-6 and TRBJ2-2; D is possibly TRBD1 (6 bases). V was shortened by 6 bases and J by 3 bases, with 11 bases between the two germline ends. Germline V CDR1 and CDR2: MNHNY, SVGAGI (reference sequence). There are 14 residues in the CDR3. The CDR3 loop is CASSWTVDTGELFF. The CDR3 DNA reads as TGTGCCAGCAGCTGGACAGTGGACACCGGGGAGCTGTTTTTT.

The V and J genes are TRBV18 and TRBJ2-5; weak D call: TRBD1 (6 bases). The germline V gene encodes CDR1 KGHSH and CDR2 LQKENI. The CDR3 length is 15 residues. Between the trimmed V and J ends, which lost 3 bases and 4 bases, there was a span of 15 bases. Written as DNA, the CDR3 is TGTGCCAGCTCACCGGGACAAACGATTACAGAGACCCAGTACTTC. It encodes CASSPGQTITETQYF.

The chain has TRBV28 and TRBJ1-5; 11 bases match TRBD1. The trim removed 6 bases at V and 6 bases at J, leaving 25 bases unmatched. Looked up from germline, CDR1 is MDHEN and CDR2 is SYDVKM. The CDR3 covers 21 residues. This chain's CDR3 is CASSNYAGGQGVRRVGQPQHF. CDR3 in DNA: TGTGCCAGCAGCAATTATGCAGGGGGACAGGGGGTAAGGAGGGTCGGTCAGCCCCAGCATTTT.

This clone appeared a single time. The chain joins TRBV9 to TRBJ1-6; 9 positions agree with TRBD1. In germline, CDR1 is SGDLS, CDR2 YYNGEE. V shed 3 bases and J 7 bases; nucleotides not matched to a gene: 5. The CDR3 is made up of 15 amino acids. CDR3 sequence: CASSEEDRGNSPLHF. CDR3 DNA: TGTGCCAGCAGCGAAGAGGACAGGGGAAATTCACCCCTCCACTTT.

The CDR3 DNA is TGTGCCAGCAGCATTAGCGGGGGTCTTTGGGATACGCAGTATTTT. Encoded protein: CASSISGGLWDTQYF. V is TRBV7-8 and J is TRBJ2-3; 9 bases map to TRBD2. The CDR3 covers 15 residues. V lost 5 bases and J lost 6; bases outside the gene matches: 9. CDR1 is SGHVS and CDR2 is FQNEAQ in the germline V gene.

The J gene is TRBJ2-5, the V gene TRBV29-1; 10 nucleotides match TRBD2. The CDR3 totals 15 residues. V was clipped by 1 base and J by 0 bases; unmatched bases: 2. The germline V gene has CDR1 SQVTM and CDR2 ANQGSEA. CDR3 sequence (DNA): TGCAGCGTTGAAGGAGCGGGGGGGTACCAAGAGACCCAGTACTTC. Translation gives CSVEGAGGYQETQYF.

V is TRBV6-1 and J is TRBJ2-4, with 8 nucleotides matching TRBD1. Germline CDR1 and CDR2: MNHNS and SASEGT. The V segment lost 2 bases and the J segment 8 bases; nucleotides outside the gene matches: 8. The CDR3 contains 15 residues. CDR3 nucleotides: TGTGCCAGCAGTGAAAACAGGGGGGCCGTGGACATTCAGTACTTC. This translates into CASSENRGAVDIQYF.

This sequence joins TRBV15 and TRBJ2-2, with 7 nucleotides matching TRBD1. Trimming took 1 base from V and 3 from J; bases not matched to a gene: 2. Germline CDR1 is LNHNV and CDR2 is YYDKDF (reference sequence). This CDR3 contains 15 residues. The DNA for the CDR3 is TGTGCCACCAGCAGAGGGGACAGATACACCGGGGAGCTGTTTTTT. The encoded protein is CATSRGDRYTGELFF.

The CDR3 sequence: CASSPKTGTYNEQFF. The CDR3 DNA reads as TGTGCCAGCAGCCCCAAGACGGGAACCTACAATGAGCAGTTCTTC. This rearrangement joins TRBV7-9 to TRBJ2-1, with D possibly TRBD2 on 5 matching bases. This CDR3 comprises 15 residues. CDR1 and CDR2 (germline): SEHNR, FQNEAQ (reference sequence). Trimming took 5 bases from V and 2 from J, leaving 13 bases between them.

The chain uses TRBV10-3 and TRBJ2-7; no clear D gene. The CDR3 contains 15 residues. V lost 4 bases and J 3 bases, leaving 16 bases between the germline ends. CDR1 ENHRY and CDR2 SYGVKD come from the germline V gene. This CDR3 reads CAISVSPTLYYEQYF. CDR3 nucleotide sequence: TGTGCCATCAGTGTCTCCCCGACTCTATACTACGAGCAGTACTTC.

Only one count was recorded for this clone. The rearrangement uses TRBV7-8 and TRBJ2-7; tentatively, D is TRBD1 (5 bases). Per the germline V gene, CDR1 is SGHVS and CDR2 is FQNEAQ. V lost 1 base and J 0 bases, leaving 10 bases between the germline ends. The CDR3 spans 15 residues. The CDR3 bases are TGTGCCAGCAGCTTAGAGGCGACAGACTCCTACGAGCAGTACTTC. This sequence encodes CASSLEATDSYEQYF.

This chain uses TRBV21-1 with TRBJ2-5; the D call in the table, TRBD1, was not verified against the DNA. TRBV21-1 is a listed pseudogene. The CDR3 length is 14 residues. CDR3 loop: CASRKTGPGETQYF. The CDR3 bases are TGTGCCAGCAGAAAGACAGGCCCTGGGGAGACCCAGTACTTC.

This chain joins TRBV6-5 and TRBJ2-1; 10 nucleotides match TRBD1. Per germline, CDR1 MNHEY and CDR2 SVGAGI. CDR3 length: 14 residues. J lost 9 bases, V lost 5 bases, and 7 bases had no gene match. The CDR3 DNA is TGTGCCAGCAGTGACGGGACAGGGGCTGGTGAGCAGTTCTTC. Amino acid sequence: CASSDGTGAGEQFF.

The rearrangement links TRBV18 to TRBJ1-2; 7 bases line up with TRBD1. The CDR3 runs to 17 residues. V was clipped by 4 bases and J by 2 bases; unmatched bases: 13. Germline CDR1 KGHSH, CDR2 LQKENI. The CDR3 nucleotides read TGTGCCAGCTCACAGTCGACAGGGTTGTCGGTCAACTATGGCTACACCTTC. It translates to CASSQSTGLSVNYGYTF.

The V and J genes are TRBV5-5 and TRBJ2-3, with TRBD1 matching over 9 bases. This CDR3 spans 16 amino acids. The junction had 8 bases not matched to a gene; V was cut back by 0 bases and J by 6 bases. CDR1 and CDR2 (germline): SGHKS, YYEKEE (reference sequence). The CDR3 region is CASSLVGTGLVDTQYF. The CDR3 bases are TGTGCCAGCAGCTTGGTTGGGACAGGGTTAGTTGATACGCAGTATTTT.

The CDR3 DNA sequence: TGTGCCAGCAGCTTAGGGATGACAGCGGGGGGCGACGAGCAGTACTTC. Its protein product is CASSLGMTAGGDEQYF. The rearrangement joins TRBV7-6 to TRBJ2-7, with 9 nucleotides matching TRBD2. CDR3 length equals 16 residues. V shed 1 base and J 5 bases; nucleotides not matched to a gene: 9. The V gene's germline CDR1 is SGHVS and CDR2 FNYEAQ.

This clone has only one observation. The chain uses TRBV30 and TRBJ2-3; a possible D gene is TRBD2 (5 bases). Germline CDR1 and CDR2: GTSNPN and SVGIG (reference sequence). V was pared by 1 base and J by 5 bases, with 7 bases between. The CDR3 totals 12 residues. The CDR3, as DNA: TGTGCCTGGAGTGCGGGGATAGATACGCAGTATTTT. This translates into CAWSAGIDTQYF.

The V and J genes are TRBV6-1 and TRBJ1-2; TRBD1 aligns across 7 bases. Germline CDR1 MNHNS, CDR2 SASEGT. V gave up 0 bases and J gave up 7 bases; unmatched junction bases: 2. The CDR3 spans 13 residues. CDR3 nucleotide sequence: TGTGCCAGCAGTGAAGCAGGGGGCTTTGGCTACACCTTC. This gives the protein CASSEAGGFGYTF.

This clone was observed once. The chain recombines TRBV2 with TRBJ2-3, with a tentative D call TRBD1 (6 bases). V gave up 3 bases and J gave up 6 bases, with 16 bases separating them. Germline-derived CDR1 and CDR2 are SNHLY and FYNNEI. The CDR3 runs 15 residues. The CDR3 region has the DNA TGTGCCAGCAGTGATTTTGAGGGGCAGGGGGATACGCAGTATTTT. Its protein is CASSDFEGQGDTQYF.

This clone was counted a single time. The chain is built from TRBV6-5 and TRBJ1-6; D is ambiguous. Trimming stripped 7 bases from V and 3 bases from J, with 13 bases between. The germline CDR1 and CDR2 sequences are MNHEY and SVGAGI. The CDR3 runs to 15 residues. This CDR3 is CASKNAGYYNSPLHF. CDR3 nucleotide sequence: TGTGCCAGCAAAAACGCGGGGTACTATAATTCACCCCTCCACTTT.

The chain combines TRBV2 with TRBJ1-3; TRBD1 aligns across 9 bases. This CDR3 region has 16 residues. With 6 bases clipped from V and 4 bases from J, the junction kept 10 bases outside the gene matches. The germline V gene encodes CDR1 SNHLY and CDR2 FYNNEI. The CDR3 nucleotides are TGTGCCAGCAGCCTCAAGGGGACAGGGTCCGGAAACACCATATATTTT. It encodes CASSLKGTGSGNTIYF.

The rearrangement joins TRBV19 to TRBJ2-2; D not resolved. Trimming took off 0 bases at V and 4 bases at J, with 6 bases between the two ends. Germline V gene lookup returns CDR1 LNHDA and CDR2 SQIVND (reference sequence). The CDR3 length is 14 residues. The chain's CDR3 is CASSIDLATGELFF. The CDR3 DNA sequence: TGTGCCAGTAGTATAGATTTAGCCACCGGGGAGCTGTTTTTT.

The CDR3 coding sequence is TGTGCCATCAGTGCGAGTTTGGGACAGCAAGGTGGCTACACCTTC. It yields the protein CAISASLGQQGGYTF. This sequence joins TRBV10-3 and TRBJ1-2, with 7 nucleotides matching TRBD1. There are 15 residues in the CDR3. The J segment lost 7 bases and the V segment lost 4 bases, leaving 12 bases of the junction unmatched. Per germline, CDR1 ENHRY and CDR2 SYGVKD.

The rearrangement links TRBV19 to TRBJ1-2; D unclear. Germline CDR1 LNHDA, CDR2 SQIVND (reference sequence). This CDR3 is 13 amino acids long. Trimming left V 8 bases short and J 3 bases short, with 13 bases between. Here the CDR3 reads CASRQTGHYGYTF. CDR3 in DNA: TGTGCCAGTCGGCAGACGGGTCACTATGGCTACACCTTC.

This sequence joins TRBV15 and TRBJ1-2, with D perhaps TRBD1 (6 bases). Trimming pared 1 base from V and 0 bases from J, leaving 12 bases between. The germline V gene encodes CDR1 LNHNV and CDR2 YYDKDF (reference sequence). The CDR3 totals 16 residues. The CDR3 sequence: CATSRGWTATNYGYTF. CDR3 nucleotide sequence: TGTGCCACCAGCAGAGGTTGGACAGCTACTAACTATGGCTACACCTTC. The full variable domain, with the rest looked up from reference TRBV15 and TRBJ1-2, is DAMVIQNPRYQVTQFGKPVTLSCSQTLNHNVMYWYQQKSSQAPKLLFHYYDKDFNNEADTPDNFQSRRPNTSFCFLDIRSPGLGDTAMYLCATSRGWTATNYGYTFGSGTRLTVV.

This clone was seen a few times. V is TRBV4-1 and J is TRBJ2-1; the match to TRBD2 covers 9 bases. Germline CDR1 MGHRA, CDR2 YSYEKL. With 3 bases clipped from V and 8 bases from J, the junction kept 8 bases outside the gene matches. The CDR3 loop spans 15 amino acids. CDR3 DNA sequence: TGCGCCAGCAGCCAGGGGTTCCCTAGCGGGGATGAGCAGTTCTTC. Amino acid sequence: CASSQGFPSGDEQFF.